This TCR beta chain came from a study of T cell responses to AZD1222 COVID-19 vaccine. Study-wide findings and caveats: Once two AZD1222 doses were given, Spike-specific TCR breadth and depth went up. Per reports, nearly half of all spike-specific TCRs target regions that are unmutated in variants. White British donors predominated, females outnumbered males, and clonal diversity was possibly underestimated. Samples come after the peak T cell response, not at day 14.

Measured with immunoSEQ multiplex PCR; TCRdb has only the in-frame clones, and not every one. The table lists about 150,000 clones, approximately 86% of them singletons. With 6 bases removed from V and 6 bases from J, the gap between germline ends came to 10 bases. This CDR3 region has 12 residues. From germline, CDR1 is SNHLY and CDR2 FYNNEI. This clone was recorded a few times. The antigen is not known. This TCR derives from an adult who received the MenACWY meningococcal vaccine as a control. This chain links TRBV2 with TRBJ2-3; D is perhaps TRBD1 (6 bases). The source was peripheral blood, collected 28 days after the second dose of the MenACWY control vaccine. The DNA for the CDR3 is TGTGCCAGCAGCAGGGGCCAGGATACGCAGTATTTT. This gives the protein CASSRGQDTQYF.